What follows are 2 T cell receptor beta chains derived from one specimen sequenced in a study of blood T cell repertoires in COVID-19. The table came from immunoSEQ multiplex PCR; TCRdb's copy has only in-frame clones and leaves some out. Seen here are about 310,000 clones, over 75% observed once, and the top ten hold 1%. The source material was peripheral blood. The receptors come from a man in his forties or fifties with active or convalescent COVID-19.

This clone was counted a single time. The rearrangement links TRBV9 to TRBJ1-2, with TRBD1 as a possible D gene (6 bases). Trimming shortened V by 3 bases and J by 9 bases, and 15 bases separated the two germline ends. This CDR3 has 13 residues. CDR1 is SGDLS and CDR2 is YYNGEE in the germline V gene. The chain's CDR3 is CASSAVVRGRYTF. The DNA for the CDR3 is TGTGCCAGCAGCGCCGTCGTCAGGGGTCGCTACACCTTC.

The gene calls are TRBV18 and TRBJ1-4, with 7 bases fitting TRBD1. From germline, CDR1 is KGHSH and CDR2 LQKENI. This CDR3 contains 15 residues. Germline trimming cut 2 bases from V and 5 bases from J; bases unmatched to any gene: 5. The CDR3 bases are TGTGCCAGCTCACCAGGGGGACAGCAAAATGAAAAACTGTTTTTT. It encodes CASSPGGQQNEKLFF. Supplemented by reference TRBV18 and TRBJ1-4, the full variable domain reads NAGVMQNPRHLVRRRGQEARLRCSPMKGHSHVYWYRQLPEEGLKFMVYLQKENIIDESGMPKERFSAEFPKEGPSILRIQQVVRGDSAAYFCASSPGGQQNEKLFFGSGTQLSVL.